This note documents a single TCR beta chain sequence. Its antigen is not yet known. No clone much larger than this one lies a single base away; base qualities are absent. In total, roughly 670 healthy bone marrow donors made up the cohort. At the time of sampling, all cohort members were nominally healthy, though unrecorded immune exposures were likely present. The donor was CMV seronegative and belonged to the group of around 400 seronegative cohort members. Every donor gave a peripheral blood sample, and the peripheral blood mononuclear cells from that sample were used for TCR beta sequencing. Genomic DNA was extracted from the blood cell samples with the Qiagen DNeasy Blood Extraction Kit. Receptors were amplified or captured by the immunoSEQ multiplex PCR assay. A mixture of 60 forward primers for TCR Vbeta segments and 13 reverse primers for TCR Jbeta segments was used in the multiplex PCR. The CDR3 region of rearranged TCR beta genes was amplified from genomic DNA by a multiplex PCR assay. On the Illumina HiSeq System, the amplified TCR beta libraries were sequenced as 87-base-pair reads. Regarding the original processing steps: A later analysis tallied around 80 million unique TCR beta chains across the 600 to 700 repertoires, and around 9.9 million of those chains were shared by two or more donors. A nearest-neighbor algorithm error-corrected the raw reads and collapsed the reads into unique sequences, merging closely related sequences to remove PCR and sequencing errors. To assign V, D and J gene segments, CDR3 sequences were aligned to IMGT reference sequences. Each retained sequence needed at least a six-nucleotide match to both a V gene segment and a J gene segment. A rearrangement was called productive if the CDR3 had no stop codons and remained in frame with V and J, and every other rearrangement was called non-productive. Following IMGT convention, CDR3 was defined as the stretch from the second conserved V-encoded cysteine to the conserved J-encoded phenylalanine. The earlier analysis of 587 of the donors excluded sequences that lacked an unambiguous match to a single V gene segment. An earlier analysis of 587 of the donors classified V segments as functional when productive rearrangements were above 56.7% and as segregating when the standard deviation between donors was above 5%. A statistical classification framework was built for diagnosing cytomegalovirus status from the catalog of TCR beta chain sequences. In a later analysis, TCR nucleotide sequences were compared against IMGT/GENE-DB human TR gene sequences so that V and J genes could be assigned. Using the TCRdist pipeline, a later analysis assigned CDR3 sequences along with most-parsimonious VDJ recombination scenarios. In a later analysis, each TCR beta chain was defined by its CDR3 amino acid sequence together with its V-gene family, and reads lacking a unique V-gene family were excluded. As a way to deal with suspected cross-contamination and a sequencing artifact, a later analysis dropped approximately 590 nucleotide sequences that were highly shared and had low generation probability. A later analysis calculated a clonal expansion index for each public chain from normalized within-repertoire ranks of inferred template counts. In a later analysis, generation probabilities were computed with a VDJ recombination model fitted to out-of-frame rearrangements, and the resulting probabilities were checked against IGoR. A later analysis scored TCR-TCR, TCR-HLA and TCR-CMV co-occurrence with hypergeometric tests, applying a repertoire-size bias correction to TCR pairs. To estimate false discovery rates, a later analysis permuted the HLA or CMV assignments 20 times. In a later analysis, co-occurring TCRs were grouped with DBSCAN, and TCRdist sequence similarity was added when clustering was performed within HLA-allele-positive subsets. Co-occurrence clustering excluded repertoires with fewer than 30,000 or more than 120,000 public chains, plus five with anomalous nucleotide sharing. This is the immuneACCESS table as TCRdb keeps it, with only in-frame sequences that have V and J called. A part of the clones is gone; compared with another copy, unresolved V genes explain less than half, and the rest is unexplained. That table gives V, J and clone size, and the DNA gave D and trimming. This sample gives 100,000 to 150,000 clones in total; approximately 82% of them show up just once. The biggest ten clones account for roughly 1.5% of the sample.

Trimming takes 4 bases off V and 0 bases off J; junction bases not matched to a gene: 2. The CDR3 measures 15 amino acids from cysteine to phenylalanine. The read is trimmed to its CDR3 DNA, 45 bases read in frame from base 1. The germline V gene sets CDR1 to MGHDK and CDR2 to SYGVNS. This record comes from a study of cytomegalovirus exposure and HLA in healthy donors (dated by TCRdb to the late 2010s). In terms of the full investigation: An earlier analysis of approximately 550 of the donors reported 250 to 350 Gb of sequence data and 117 million unique TCR beta sequences from roughly 180 million T cells. An early release that covered about 600 HLA-typed donors contained 250 to 350 gigabases of sequencing data and around 80 million unique TCR sequences. Among the roughly 390 genotyped donors, around 81% belonged to the genetic ancestry cluster associated with self-reported Caucasian donors. The study aimed to test whether cataloging public T cell receptors could reveal signatures of past pathogen exposure. Using immunosequencing, the study profiled T cell repertoires from 666 subjects and related those repertoires to cytomegalovirus serostatus. Besides the first cohort of approximately 710 subjects, a separate validation cohort made up of about 120 different subjects was used. High-throughput TCR immunosequencing, statistical association of individual TCRs with disease status, and machine learning were combined to predict cytomegalovirus infection status. A later analysis re-examined previously published TCR beta repertoires from just over 650 donors and added high-resolution HLA genotyping to investigate patterns of TCR occurrence. In the later analysis, no new phenotypic data were used to find candidate immune exposures; instead, reliance was placed on TCR beta sequences and their occurrence across donors. In an earlier analysis of 587 of the donors, high-throughput TCR beta sequencing was used to judge whether each TCR beta V gene segment behaved as functional or pseudogenic. Alongside the repertoire data, information on donor age, sex, ethnicity and CMV serostatus was compiled. A later genetic analysis took genome-wide SNP genotypes for about three fifths of the 666 donors and used that subset as a discovery cohort. All discovery cohort repertoires had been generated on a single sequencing platform. HLA typing included class I and class II loci at four-digit resolution. The number of donors typed differed by locus, with about 629-640 for A, B, C, DRB1 and DQB1, around 560 for DQA1, over 600 for DPA1, and approximately 470 for DPB1. Roughly five DR-DQ haplotypes were handled as single units for association and clustering, since linkage in the cohort was strong. Among roughly 400 genotyped donors of the cohort, an average of about 220,000 unique TCR beta nucleotide sequences was sequenced per donor, of which roughly 17% were non-productive.

The investigation overall reported the following: Some 16 rarely observed V segments, including chromosome 9 orphons, were excluded from the earlier analysis of a few hundred of the donors because counts were too low. CMV serostatus was the only immune exposure information available for the cohort. In a later analysis, TCR association rates were found to vary across HLA loci, with the most associated TCRs seen for DRB1 alleles and the fewest for HLA-C alleles. In an earlier analysis of 500 to 650 of the donors, most TCR beta V segments appeared in productive rearrangements about 87% or about 30% of the time, broadly matching IMGT annotations. A later genetic analysis reported fewer N-insertions in productive TCRs among donors in an Asian-associated ancestry cluster than the roughly 620-donor mean. It was suggested by the authors that the approach could potentially be generalized to other disease states and immunological phenotypes. In vitro tests confirmed that three of the cytomegalovirus-associated TCR beta chains recognize cytomegalovirus antigens. When HLA alleles, especially DR and DQ, strongly co-occurred, TCR associations were difficult to assign to individual alleles. The classifier was reported to diagnose cytomegalovirus status with high specificity and sensitivity in both the original cohort and the validation cohort. HLA typing was unavailable for some donors at each locus, so association tests used only the typed subset. According to a later analysis, parvovirus B19, influenza, CMV and Epstein-Barr virus appeared linked to several top co-occurrence clusters. Roughly uniform sequencing depth across donors was assumed in presence/absence analyses, although this assumption may not hold. While some public TCRs were present in many individuals, most TCR sequences turned up only very rarely across donors. A further reported finding was that TCR beta sequences accurately predicted the HLA-A and HLA-B alleles for most subjects in the first cohort. Specific HLA alleles were associated with 15,000 to 20,000 TCR beta sequences at a false discovery rate of 0.05 in a later analysis. The 87-base-pair reads could not distinguish some IMGT-functional V segments, including TRBV6-2 and TRBV6-3, so those segments were excluded. Linkage disequilibrium might explain the correlated functional status among segregating V segments, but an unknown experimental factor could not be ruled out. In a later analysis, HLA-associated TCR beta chains showed more clonal expansion and lower generation probabilities than non-associated chains that were equally common. Only TCR beta chains were sequenced in this cohort, and the absence of alpha or paired-chain data limited detectable features. In a later genetic analysis, a missense DCLRE1C variant was associated with V-gene and J-gene trimming of TCR beta chains, and the association was replicated in an independent cohort. The study listed 170 or so TCR beta chains as associated with cytomegalovirus. A cluster of highly shared sequence variants was judged likely to represent a technical artifact of the sequencing pipeline. Most CMV-associated TCR beta chains appeared to be HLA-restricted in a later analysis, and the HLA associations seemed to be driven largely by CMV exposure.

Material: PBMCs. The TCR sequence derives from a female donor in good health and CMV-seronegative. The sequence links TRBV25-1 to TRBJ1-3; TRBD1 fits 8 bases in the junction. The bases are TGTGCCAGCAGTGGTACAGGGGGCTCTGGAAACACCATATATTTT. Its amino acids are CASSGTGGSGNTIYF.